The 21 T cell receptor beta chains presented below share a single source sample, sequenced in a study of cytomegalovirus exposure and HLA in healthy donors. In the PCR, 60 Vbeta and 13 Jbeta primers were used. Assay: immunoSEQ multiplex PCR; the TCRdb copy retains only in-frame clones and omits some. Among approximately 110,000 clones, 65% to 80% were seen once, and the ten largest hold around 4.9%. The sequencing input was PBMCs. These receptors all come from a man younger than 45 in good health and CMV-seropositive.

The genes are TRBV7-2 and TRBJ1-2, with D possibly matching TRBD1 (6 bases). CDR3 length equals 14 residues. V was cut by 5 bases and J by 4 bases, with 14 bases left in between. In germline, CDR1 is SGHTA, CDR2 FQGNSA. The CDR3 sequence: CASSHTGGAYGYTF. CDR3 DNA sequence: TGTGCCAGCAGCCATACGGGGGGCGCCTATGGCTACACCTTC.

The chain couples TRBV7-2 to TRBJ1-3, with 9 positions matching TRBD1. The trim removed 4 bases at V and 4 bases at J, leaving 14 bases unmatched. CDR3 size: 18 residues. The V gene's germline CDR1 is SGHTA and CDR2 FQGNSA. CDR3 DNA: TGTGCCAGCAGCTCAATTACCACAGGGGGCGCGAGGGGAAACACCATATATTTT. Protein product: CASSSITTGGARGNTIYF.

This sequence joins TRBV2 and TRBJ1-6, with D unresolved. The CDR3 length is 15 residues. Germline V gives CDR1 SNHLY, CDR2 FYNNEI. V shed 5 bases and J shed 4 bases, with 12 bases lying between them. The DNA of the CDR3 is TGTGCCAGCAGTTATGACAAGGTTTATAATTCACCCCTCCACTTT. It specifies CASSYDKVYNSPLHF.

This chain joins TRBV6-6 and TRBJ2-2; weak D call: TRBD2 (6 bases). Germline CDR1 reads MNHNY; CDR2 reads SVGAGI (reference sequence). This CDR3 has 14 amino acids. V was clipped by 6 bases and J by 7 bases, with 15 bases between them. The CDR3 DNA sequence: TGTGCCAGCAGACGGGACTTTCAAGGCGGGGAGCTGTTTTTT. It encodes CASRRDFQGGELFF.

With regard to this clone: Within the sample, other DNA sequences also encode this same CDR3. This chain links TRBV6-1 with TRBJ2-2, with D possibly matching TRBD1 (6 bases). The CDR3 contains 14 residues. The germline V gene has CDR1 MNHNS and CDR2 SASEGT. Trimming took off 3 bases at V and 3 bases at J, with 8 bases between the two ends. The CDR3 DNA reads TGTGCCAGCAGTGACAGGGGTTACACCGGGGAGCTGTTTTTT. It encodes CASSDRGYTGELFF.

This rearrangement joins TRBV15 to TRBJ1-1; possible D gene TRBD1, 5 bases. This CDR3 comprises 13 residues. V lost 11 bases, J lost 0 bases, and 13 bases lay in between. The germline V gene encodes CDR1 LNHNV and CDR2 YYDKDF (reference sequence). CDR3 sequence reads: CAAGGGMNTEAFF. The CDR3 bases are TGTGCCGCCGGTGGGGGGATGAACACTGAAGCTTTCTTT.

This clone occurred a few times. V gene TRBV23-1 combines with J gene TRBJ2-1, with 9 positions matching TRBD1. TRBV23-1 is flagged as an ORF with uncertain function. The CDR3 contains 19 residues. The junction had 20 bases not matched to a gene; V was cut back by 7 bases and J by 4 bases. In DNA form, the CDR3 reads TGCGCCAGCACCGCGGAAACAGGGGGCCGTGCTGACCTATACAATGAGCAGTTCTTC. Translating gives CASTAETGGRADLYNEQFF.

This clone showed up just a few times. This CDR3 reads CASSESQSNQPQHF. CDR3 DNA: TGTGCCAGCAGTGAGAGCCAAAGCAATCAGCCCCAGCATTTT. The chain combines TRBV11-3 with TRBJ1-5; no reliable D call. Germline V lookup: CDR1 SGHNT, CDR2 YENEEA. The V end lost 6 bases, the J end lost 1 base, and 10 bases lay between the germline ends. This CDR3 is built from 14 residues.

The chain couples TRBV7-9 to TRBJ2-3; 8 positions match TRBD2. The CDR3 runs 12 residues. Germline values: CDR1 SEHNR, CDR2 FQNEAQ (reference sequence). In DNA, the CDR3 is TGTGCGTTAAGCGGGGGTCTAGATACGCAGTATTTT. As protein: CALSGGLDTQYF.

The CDR3 DNA is TGTGCCAGCAGCTTGGGGCATGAGACCCAGTACTTC. This encodes CASSLGHETQYF. V gene TRBV5-6 combines with J gene TRBJ2-5, with D unresolved. Germline V gives CDR1 SGHDT, CDR2 YYEEEE. The CDR3 spans 12 residues. Trimming pared 0 bases from V and 5 bases from J, leaving 5 bases between.

The chain joins TRBV5-1 to TRBJ1-3, with a tentative D call TRBD1 (5 bases). The germline gives CDR1 SGHRS, CDR2 YFSETQ. V was shortened by 0 bases and J by 4 bases, with 11 bases between the two germline ends. The CDR3 is made up of 15 amino acids. This CDR3 reads CASSLDVTGGNTIYF. CDR3 DNA: TGCGCCAGCAGCTTGGATGTAACAGGAGGAAACACCATATATTTT.

The gene calls are TRBV5-6 and TRBJ2-2; unclear D gene. Trimming stripped 1 base from V and 3 bases from J, with 7 bases between. The CDR3 runs 14 residues. Germline CDR1 SGHDT, CDR2 YYEEEE. CDR3 DNA sequence: TGTGCCAGCAGCTTGCCAGGCCACACCGGGGAGCTGTTTTTT. It encodes CASSLPGHTGELFF. Variable domain in full (rest from reference TRBV5-6 and TRBJ2-2): DAGVTQSPTHLIKTRGQQVTLRCSPKSGHDTVSWYQQALGQGPQFIFQYYEEEERQRGNFPDRFSGHQFPNYSSELNVNALLLGDSALYLCASSLPGHTGELFFGEGSRLTVL.

The CDR3 is CASSITGGTQETQYF. In DNA, the CDR3 is TGCGCCAGCAGCATCACAGGGGGCACCCAGGAGACCCAGTACTTC. The chain carries TRBV5-1 and TRBJ2-5, with 9 positions matching TRBD1. V was pared by 4 bases and J by 5 bases, with 9 bases of the junction left unmatched. Germline CDR1 and CDR2: SGHRS and YFSETQ. The CDR3 contains 15 residues.

The J gene is TRBJ1-1, the V gene TRBV6-5; a weak D match, TRBD1 (5 bases). The CDR3 runs 16 residues. Germline V gives CDR1 MNHEY, CDR2 SVGAGI. With 2 bases removed from V and 1 base from J, the gap between germline ends came to 14 bases. The CDR3 is CASSYGGMGGNTEAFF. The CDR3 DNA reads TGTGCCAGCAGTTACGGTGGTATGGGGGGGAACACTGAAGCTTTCTTT.

This chain uses TRBV7-2 with TRBJ2-3; D may be TRBD2 (6 bases). Between the trimmed V and J ends, which lost 4 bases and 3 bases, there was a span of 8 bases. CDR1 is SGHTA and CDR2 is FQGNSA in the germline V gene. The CDR3 runs 13 residues. For the CDR3, the DNA is TGTGCCAGCAGCTGGGACTTTACAGATACGCAGTATTTT. Residues: CASSWDFTDTQYF.

V and J are TRBV6-1 and TRBJ1-6; 9 positions agree with TRBD1. Germline CDR1 and CDR2: MNHNS and SASEGT. Trimming removed 4 bases from V and 8 bases from J; junction bases left unmatched: 3. The CDR3 covers 14 residues. CDR3 region: CASSAQGADSPLHF. In nucleotides, the CDR3 is TGTGCCAGCAGTGCACAGGGGGCGGATTCACCCCTCCACTTT.

The CDR3 reads CASSLGQGNYEQYF. The CDR3 DNA follows: TGTGCCAGCAGTTTGGGACAGGGGAACTACGAGCAGTACTTC. This chain uses TRBV28 with TRBJ2-7, with 10 bases fitting TRBD1. The CDR3 totals 14 residues. V shed 3 bases and J 3 bases; nucleotides not matched to a gene: 2. The germline V gene encodes CDR1 MDHEN and CDR2 SYDVKM. Together with reference TRBV28 and TRBJ2-7, the CDR3 gives the full variable domain: DVKVTQSSRYLVKRTGEKVFLECVQDMDHENMFWYRQDPGLGLRLIYFSYDVKMKEKGDIPEGYSVSREKKERFSLILESASTNQTSMYLCASSLGQGNYEQYFGPGTRLTVT.

Only a few counts were recorded for this clone. The chain joins TRBV6-1 to TRBJ1-2, with D perhaps matching TRBD1 (6 bases). The CDR3 loop spans 15 amino acids. The ends were cut back, 5 bases at V and 2 bases at J, with 15 bases in the middle. Germline CDR1 MNHNS, CDR2 SASEGT. The DNA of the CDR3 is TGTGCCAGCAGTACGACCCGGGGGGCGAACTATGGCTACACCTTC. This translates into CASSTTRGANYGYTF.

In this sample, this clone turned up a few times. This chain uses TRBV5-6 with TRBJ1-6; no clear D. CDR1 and CDR2 from the germline V gene are SGHDT and YYEEEE. V lost 2 bases and J 9 bases, leaving 15 bases between the germline ends. The CDR3 contains 15 residues. The CDR3 nucleotides read TGTGCCAGCAGCTTCTCGACGGGTCTTGGTTCACCCCTCCACTTT. It is translated as CASSFSTGLGSPLHF.

The chain recombines TRBV7-9 with TRBJ1-4; D is ambiguous. Trimming stripped 2 bases from V and 4 bases from J, with 8 bases between. This CDR3 contains 14 residues. Germline CDR1 reads SEHNR; CDR2 reads FQNEAQ (reference sequence). CDR3: CASSLPQDNEKLFF. The CDR3 DNA reads TGTGCCAGCAGCTTACCGCAGGATAATGAAAAACTGTTTTTT.

The chain joins TRBV28 to TRBJ2-7; 7 bases are a match to TRBD1. Germline V gene lookup returns CDR1 MDHEN and CDR2 SYDVKM. J was trimmed by 2 bases and V by 5 bases; bases with no gene match: 9. CDR3 length equals 15 residues. CDR3 sequence: CASSAPATGPYEQYF. For the CDR3, the DNA is TGTGCCAGCAGTGCCCCCGCGACAGGGCCCTACGAGCAGTACTTC.